The 16 T cell receptor beta chains presented below share a single source sample, sequenced in a study of neurological immune-mediated disorders. One entry per CDR3 protein, called by TCRdb with MiXCR from the 5' RACE reads. The sample shows 65,000 to 90,000 distinct CDR3 sequences, around 4.6% of them seen only once. The sequencing input was PBMCs. These receptors all come from a woman aged 25 to 45 with multiple sclerosis.

This clonotype was counted between two and nine times. The J gene is TRBJ2-7, the V gene TRBV20-1; the match to TRBD2 covers 16 bases. Trimming took 6 bases from V and 7 from J; bases not matched to a gene: 12. CDR3 length equals 16 residues. Germline V gives CDR1 DFQATT, CDR2 SNEGSKA (reference sequence). CDR3 bases: TGCAGTGCCGCCCAGGGACTAGCGGGAGGGCCTAGAGAGCAGTACTTC. It translates to CSAAQGLAGGPREQYF.

V gene TRBV20-1 combines with J gene TRBJ2-5; possible D gene TRBD2, 6 bases. Trimming took off 0 bases at V and 7 bases at J, with 18 bases between the two ends. The CDR3 totals 15 residues. Germline V CDR1 and CDR2: DFQATT, SNEGSKA (reference sequence). CDR3 amino acids: CSARDRELPGRTQYF. Here the CDR3 DNA reads TGCAGTGCTAGAGATCGGGAGCTCCCTGGGAGGACCCAGTACTTC.

This clonotype was observed many times. This chain connects TRBV20-1 to TRBJ2-3, with TRBD2 matching over 9 bases. This CDR3 spans 15 amino acids. J lost 1 base, V lost 6 bases, and 8 bases had no gene match. The germline gives CDR1 DFQATT, CDR2 SNEGSKA (reference sequence). CDR3: CSAQHAGGRTDTQYF. CDR3 DNA: TGCAGTGCCCAGCACGCGGGGGGGCGCACAGATACGCAGTATTTT.

The CDR3 nucleotides read TGCAGCGTTGGACGGGGTACCGGGGAGCTGTTTTTT. Translation gives CSVGRGTGELFF. The chain carries TRBV29-1 and TRBJ2-2; tentative D call: TRBD2 (5 bases). The V gene lost 4 bases and the J gene lost 5 bases, with 8 bases spanning the gap. CDR1 and CDR2 (germline): SQVTM, ANQGSEA. This CDR3 contains 12 residues.

This clonotype was picked up a small number of times. This sequence joins TRBV12-3 or TRBV12-4 and TRBJ2-5, with a possible D match to TRBD2 (7 bases). The CDR3 is 14 amino acids. With 4 bases removed from V and 5 bases from J, the gap between germline ends came to 14 bases. CDR3 residues: CASSWGGGRETQYF. The CDR3 nucleotides are TGTGCCAGCAGTTGGGGAGGGGGACGGGAGACCCAGTACTTC.

This clonotype was detected ten times or more. This rearrangement joins TRBV5-1 to TRBJ2-6; no reliable D call. CDR1 SGHRS and CDR2 YFSETQ come from the germline V gene. The V and J ends lost 0 bases and 1 base respectively, with 5 bases between them. This CDR3 contains 15 residues. The CDR3 spells CASSLGGSGANVLTF. In nucleotides, the CDR3 is TGCGCCAGCAGCTTGGGTGGATCTGGGGCCAACGTCCTGACTTTC.

Worth noting for this clonotype: Being one base from a much bigger clone, this may be a read error. The gene calls are TRBV21-1 and TRBJ1-5. TRBV21-1 is a known pseudogene. The CDR3 loop spans 12 amino acids. The CDR3 spells CVSSLEVQPQHF. CDR3 nucleotides: TGTGTCAGCAGCCTTGAGGTTCAGCCCCAGCATTTT.

The J gene is TRBJ1-2, the V gene TRBV3-1; D remains unclear. V shed 1 base and J shed 4 bases, with 10 bases lying between them. CDR3 size: 14 residues. From germline, CDR1 is LGHDT and CDR2 YNNKEL (reference sequence). CDR3 bases: TGTGCCAGCAGCCAAGGCTCCGCTGGCTATGGCTACACCTTC. This gives the protein CASSQGSAGYGYTF.

This clonotype showed up just a few times. This could be a read error, since a much larger clone is one nucleotide away. The chain joins TRBV12-3 or TRBV12-4 to TRBJ2-7, with a tentative D call TRBD2 (5 bases). The CDR3 spans 15 residues. V was trimmed by 4 bases and J by 9 bases, leaving 22 bases between them. The CDR3 loop reads CASSSLQPGKGAQYF. The CDR3 region has the DNA TGTGCCAGCAGTTCCCTCCAACCGGGGAAGGGAGCGCAGTACTTC.

This clonotype was picked up many times. The chain carries TRBV7-8 and TRBJ2-3; D is possibly TRBD2 (5 bases). V was shortened by 1 base and J by 6 bases, with 11 bases between the two germline ends. The CDR3 contains 14 residues. Germline V lookup: CDR1 SGHVS, CDR2 FQNEAQ. CDR3 sequence reads: CASSLEASLDTQYF. The CDR3 region has the DNA TGTGCCAGCAGCTTAGAGGCTAGCTTGGATACGCAGTATTTT.

This clonotype appeared many times. The J gene is TRBJ2-1, the V gene TRBV20-1; TRBD1 aligns across 9 bases. V shed 1 base and J 3 bases; nucleotides not matched to a gene: 7. CDR3 length: 16 amino acids. From germline, CDR1 is DFQATT and CDR2 SNEGSKA (reference sequence). Here the CDR3 DNA reads TGCAGTGCTAGAGGGATAGGACAGGGGTACTACAATGAGCAGTTCTTC. It codes for CSARGIGQGYYNEQFF.

The sample holds a few counts of this clonotype. The V call is TRBV27, the J call TRBJ2-1; D gene ambiguous. In germline, CDR1 is MNHEY, CDR2 SMNVEV (reference sequence). This CDR3 is 12 amino acids long. V was cut by 6 bases and J by 6 bases, with 9 bases left in between. The CDR3 loop is CASSPRANEQFF. The CDR3 bases are TGTGCCAGCAGCCCTAGGGCCAATGAGCAGTTCTTC.

In its sample, this clonotype was seen many times. The chain recombines TRBV24-1 with TRBJ2-3; D is tentatively TRBD1 or TRBD2 (5 bases each). V lost 7 bases, J lost 0 bases, and 10 bases lay in between. CDR3 length equals 14 residues. Germline CDR1 KGHDR, CDR2 SFDVKD. The chain's CDR3 is CATRSGASTDTQYF. In DNA, the CDR3 is TGTGCCACCAGATCCGGGGCTAGCACAGATACGCAGTATTTT.

The rearrangement uses TRBV12-3 or TRBV12-4 and TRBJ1-2; D is undetermined. This CDR3 comprises 13 residues. Trimming cost V 7 bases and J 1 base, with 10 bases left between them. DNA for the CDR3: TGTGCCAGCAACCGAGGGCTTAACTATGGCTACACCTTC. This encodes CASNRGLNYGYTF.

The table lists this clonotype with many counts. The J gene is TRBJ2-6, the V gene TRBV10-3; D not certain. Looked up from germline, CDR1 is ENHRY and CDR2 is SYGVKD. Trimming shortened V by 4 bases and J by 0 bases, and 10 bases separated the two germline ends. This CDR3 has 16 residues. The CDR3 DNA sequence: TGTGCCATCAGTGCCGATTCCAGCTCTGGGGCCAACGTCCTGACTTTC. Translating gives CAISADSSSGANVLTF.

In its sample, this clonotype was seen many times. This chain joins TRBV10-3 and TRBJ2-3, with D perhaps matching TRBD2 (6 bases). This CDR3 region has 13 residues. V was pared by 8 bases and J by 2 bases, with 11 bases between. Germline assignment: CDR1 ENHRY and CDR2 SYGVKD. The CDR3 protein is CAILGGFTDTQYF. As DNA, the CDR3 is TGTGCCATCCTAGGAGGGTTCACAGATACGCAGTATTTT.